The clone carrying this TCR beta chain was observed at least ten times. The time point denotes: newly diagnosed GD, antithyroid drugs for less than 3 months. The TCR library was made from RNA that had been extracted from PBMCs in TRIzol. Roughly 10 milliliters of peripheral blood were drawn into EDTA tubes. These data belong to a study of regulatory T cells in long-lasting Graves disease. There are 14 residues in the CDR3. Trimming stripped 0 bases from V and 6 bases from J, with 9 bases between. Per germline, CDR1 SGDLS and CDR2 YYNGEE. Through Arm-PCR of CDR3 regions and iRepertoire HTBI primers, TCR beta libraries were built. One entry per CDR3 protein results from TCRdb running MiXCR on the multiplex PCR reads. The sample yields some 350,000 distinct CDR3 sequences, around 15% seen once. Separately, the same data were catalogued under a study of T cells in Graves' hyperthyroidism and ophthalmopathy. This second report adds: The HTBI set primed first-round TCR CDR3 RT-PCR.

The sequencing used peripheral blood mononuclear cells (PBMCs), collected at new diagnosis, from a patient treated with antithyroid drugs. The receptor was derived from a young woman with Graves disease. The chain recombines TRBV9 with TRBJ2-2, with D uncertain. CDR3 sequence (DNA): TGTGCCAGCAGCGTAGGTGTCCGATCCGGGGAGCTGTTTTTT. It translates to CASSVGVRSGELFF.